This T cell receptor (beta chain) stems from a study of cytomegalovirus exposure and HLA in healthy donors. Turning to the study itself: Membership in the Caucasian-associated ancestry cluster was found for 81% of approximately 400 genotyped donors. Broader study findings: Immune exposure information available was restricted to CMV serostatus. In a later analysis, a missense DCLRE1C variant was linked to TCR beta V- and J-gene trimming.

Of note for this clone: Its target is unknown. Other DNA variants within this sample encode the same CDR3.

This CDR3 has 13 residues. V lost 5 bases and J lost 4; bases outside the gene matches: 5. The germline V gene has CDR1 LNHDA and CDR2 SQIVND (reference sequence). Vbeta (60) and Jbeta (13) primers were used in the PCR. This table comes from immunoSEQ multiplex PCR, and its TCRdb copy is limited to in-frame clones, with some not included. The data show just over 150,000 clones, with approximately 70% seen just once and roughly 6.6% held by the top ten. The chain recombines TRBV19 with TRBJ2-7; TRBD1 agrees at 7 bases. The specimen was PBMCs. The TCR was taken from a man between 40 and 49 years old in good health and CMV-seropositive. CDR3 DNA sequence: TGTGCCAGTAGTCCAGGGACAGTTTACGAGCAGTACTTC. It codes for CASSPGTVYEQYF.